This TCR beta chain is from a study of long-term antiretroviral therapy in people with HIV. Runs used v3.0 of the immunoSEQ assay and were done at survey level. Generated by immunoSEQ multiplex PCR, the TCRdb table keeps only in-frame clones and is missing some. The sample gives 24,000 or so clones, about 86% of which show up once; around 3.6% is in the top ten. The CDR3 is made up of 14 amino acids. J gave up 9 bases and V 5 bases, and 6 bases lay outside the gene matches. Germline V gene sequence: CDR1 SGHTA, CDR2 FQGNSA. Material: unsorted PBMCs, obtained 1.9 years after starting antiretroviral therapy. The chain joins TRBV7-2 to TRBJ1-6; the match to TRBD1 covers 8 bases. This receptor was obtained from a woman between 25 and 40 years old with HIV. The CDR3 protein is CASSPGQGGSPLHF. For the CDR3, the DNA is TGTGCCAGCAGCCCTGGACAGGGAGGTTCACCCCTCCACTTT.